The clone carrying this TCR beta chain was counted many times. Antigen: not known. The CDR3 runs 13 residues. Trimming removed 1 base at V and 5 bases at J, with 8 bases between. Germline CDR1 and CDR2: SGHDN and FVKESK. This entry comes from a study of T-cell reconstitution after alpha-beta-depleted transplantation in children. Study conclusions and caveats: When one year had passed after transplant, most T-cell counts and diversity came from newly produced T cells.

Unique molecular identifiers tagged the TCRbeta library. TCRdb called the PCR reads again in MiXCR, with one record for every CDR3 protein. The data show 450,000 to 600,000 distinct CDR3 sequences, roughly a tenth seen once. The chain joins TRBV14 to TRBJ2-5; either TRBD1 or TRBD2 may fit D (5 bases each). The specimen was PBMCs, collected before TCRalphabeta/CD19-depleted stem cell transplant. The origin of this receptor is a child aged 2-9 years with inherited bone marrow failure, due to receive a stem cell transplant. The CDR3 reads CASSQVRGETQYF. CDR3 in DNA: TGTGCCAGCAGCCAAGTGAGGGGTGAGACCCAGTACTTC.